This record concerns one T cell receptor (beta chain) sequence. The antigen is unknown. This sample stems from a study of shared clonotypes between healthy human individuals. Trimming removed 2 bases from V and 3 bases from J, with 7 bases in between. Germline assignment: CDR1 MNHEY and CDR2 SVGAGI. This CDR3 comprises 14 residues. Study-wide findings and caveats: In contrast to clonotypes shared by all four donors, non-shared clonotypes had lower generation probabilities.

Adults of Caucasian background living in Nashville, Tennessee made up all donors. The input for sorted-subset replicate PCRs was about 200 ng DNA, tens of thousands of T cell genomes. The protocol was immunoSEQ multiplex PCR, while the TCRdb copy is restricted to in-frame clones and leaves out a portion. Here the sample spans 500,000 to 550,000 clones, 95% to 96% being singletons. The sequencing sample was made of naive CD4+ T cells sorted from blood. Subset meaning: CD45RA+ positively selected. This rearrangement joins TRBV6-5 to TRBJ2-2, with no clear D. This sequence originates from a woman aged 30 to 39 in good health. In DNA form, the CDR3 reads TGTGCCAGCAGTTACCGAGAGTACACCGGGGAGCTGTTTTTT. Translating it yields CASSYREYTGELFF.